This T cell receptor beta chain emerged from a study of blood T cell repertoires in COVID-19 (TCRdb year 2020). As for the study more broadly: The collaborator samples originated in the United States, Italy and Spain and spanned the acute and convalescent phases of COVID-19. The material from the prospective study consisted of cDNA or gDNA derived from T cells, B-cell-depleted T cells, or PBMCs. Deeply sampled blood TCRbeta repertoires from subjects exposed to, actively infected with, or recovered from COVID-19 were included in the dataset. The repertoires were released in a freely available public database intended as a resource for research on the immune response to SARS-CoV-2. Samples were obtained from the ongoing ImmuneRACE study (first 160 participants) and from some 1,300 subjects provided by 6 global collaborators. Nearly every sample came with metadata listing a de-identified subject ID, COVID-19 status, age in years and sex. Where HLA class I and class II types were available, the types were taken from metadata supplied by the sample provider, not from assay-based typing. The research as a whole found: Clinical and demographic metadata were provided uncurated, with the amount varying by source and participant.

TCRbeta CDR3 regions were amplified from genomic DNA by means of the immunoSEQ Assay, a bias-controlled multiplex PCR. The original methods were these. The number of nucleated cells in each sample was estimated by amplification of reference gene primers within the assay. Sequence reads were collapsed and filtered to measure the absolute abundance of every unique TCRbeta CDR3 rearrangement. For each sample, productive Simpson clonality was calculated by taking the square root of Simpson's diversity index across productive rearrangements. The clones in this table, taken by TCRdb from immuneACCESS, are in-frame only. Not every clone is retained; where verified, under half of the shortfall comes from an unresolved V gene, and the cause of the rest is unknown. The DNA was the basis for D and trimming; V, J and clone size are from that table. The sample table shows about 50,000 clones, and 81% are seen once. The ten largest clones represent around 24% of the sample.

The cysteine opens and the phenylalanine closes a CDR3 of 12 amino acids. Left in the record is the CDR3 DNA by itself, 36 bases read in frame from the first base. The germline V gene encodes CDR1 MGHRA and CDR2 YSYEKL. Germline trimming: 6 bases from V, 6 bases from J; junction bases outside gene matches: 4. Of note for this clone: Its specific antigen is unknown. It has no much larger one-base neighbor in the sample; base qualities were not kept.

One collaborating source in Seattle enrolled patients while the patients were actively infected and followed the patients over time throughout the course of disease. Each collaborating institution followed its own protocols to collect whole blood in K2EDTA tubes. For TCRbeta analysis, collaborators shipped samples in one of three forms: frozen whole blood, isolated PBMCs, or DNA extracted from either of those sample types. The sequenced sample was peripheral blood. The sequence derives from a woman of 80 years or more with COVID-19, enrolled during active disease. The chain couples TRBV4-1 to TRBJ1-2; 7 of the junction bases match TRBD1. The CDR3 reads CASRDRDNGYTF. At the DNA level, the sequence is TGCGCCAGCAGAGACAGGGACAATGGCTACACCTTC.